The entry below gives a single TCR beta chain sequence along with its context. Its specificity is not known. The V segment lost 5 bases and the J segment 2 bases; nucleotides outside the gene matches: 7. The germline gives CDR1 SGHTA, CDR2 FQGTGA. CDR3 length: 15 amino acids. This entry is derived from a study of cytomegalovirus exposure and HLA in healthy donors. Notes on the study in general: An observed cluster of highly shared sequence variants was recorded as a likely sequencing artifact.

Vbeta (60) and Jbeta (13) primers were used in the PCR. Using immunoSEQ multiplex PCR, the repertoire was profiled, and TCRdb retains in-frame clones only, with some absent. This sample has about 140,000 clones; less than 80% occur once, and the top ten carry approximately 10%. This chain links TRBV7-3 with TRBJ2-5; TRBD1 matches 8 bases. The clonotype originates from a woman between 45 and 60 years old in good health and CMV-seropositive. Specimen: PBMCs. The CDR3 loop is CASSALGTGQETQYF. The CDR3 nucleotides read TGTGCCAGCAGCGCTCTAGGGACAGGTCAAGAGACCCAGTACTTC.